A selection of T cell receptor beta chains follows, all from one sample in a study of early T cells in non-severe SARS-CoV-2 infection. MiXCR was run by TCRdb on the 5' RACE reads, yielding one entry per CDR3 protein. The top ten clones hold 3.5% to 5% of a sample with more than 20,000 distinct CDR3 sequences, around 4.2% of them seen once. What was sequenced was whole blood. These receptors were taken from an adult who was a healthcare worker with PCR-confirmed SARS-CoV-2 infection or an uninfected control (not recorded which). CDR3s leave out the opening cysteine and the closing phenylalanine or tryptophan. Fields, in order: J gene, clone size, V gene, D gene, CDR3 protein. D genes are given only for firm matches. Rows may omit the clone size; those that give it use once, few, many or a size class.

TRBJ2-2	many	TRBV27	TRBD1	ASSLSPLSTGDTGELF
TRBJ2-1	many	TRBV6-5	NA	ASRSIDVGEQF
TRBJ1-5	many	TRBV5-4	NA	ASSPGGGASNQPQH
TRBJ1-3	many	TRBV29-1	NA	SVEGGLSSGNTIY
TRBJ2-7	few	TRBV30	TRBD2	AWSQAPPGLAGRYEQY
TRBJ2-7	NA	TRBV5-4	TRBD1	ASRDSGTDSYEQY
TRBJ2-1	many	TRBV20-1	NA	SDYLNEQF
TRBJ1-2	many	TRBV28	NA	ASSPSDLNYGYT
TRBJ2-4	many	TRBV27	TRBD2	GIGTSGLAKNIQY
TRBJ2-7	NA	TRBV29-1	TRBD2	SVTSGIPYEQY
TRBJ2-7	many	TRBV20-1	NA	SARDPYSSYEQY
TRBJ2-2	many	TRBV7-7	NA	ASSLFSGNTGELF
TRBJ2-2	many	TRBV14	TRBD2	ASSQDVVELAGHHTGELF
TRBJ2-7	few	TRBV20-1	TRBD2	SAARGGSEQY
TRBJ2-2	many	TRBV12-3/TRBV12-4	TRBD2	ASSWGLAGEGDTGELF
TRBJ1-6	many	TRBV3-1	NA	ASSQGVLNSPLH
TRBJ2-5	many	TRBV6-1	NA	ASSRDGLLGETQY
TRBJ2-3	many	TRBV2	TRBD2	ASSEAGLATGTDTQY
TRBJ2-3	many	TRBV6-4	TRBD2	ASSATSGISTDTQY
TRBJ1-2	many	TRBV29-1	TRBD1	SVDDRTGYGYT
TRBJ1-2	few	TRBV24-1	NA	ATSAAPGGGYT
TRBJ2-6	many	TRBV7-8	TRBD2	ASSSYRNLAGVAGANVLT
TRBJ1-1	few	TRBV7-8	NA	ASSSQGGDTEAF
TRBJ2-3	few	TRBV25-1	TRBD2	ASTPFGNSGRGNTQY
TRBJ1-1	many	TRBV18	NA	ASSPPSNLNTEAF
TRBJ2-1	NA	TRBV20-1	TRBD2	SAHERTRGGDEQF
TRBJ2-6	many	TRBV5-1	NA	ASSFLTDSSGANVLT
TRBJ1-3	many	TRBV27	NA	ASSLPERSGNTIY
TRBJ2-5	many	TRBV7-8	TRBD2	ASSQLAGGETQY
TRBJ2-7	many	TRBV27	NA	ASSTGTPTYDEQY
TRBJ1-5	many	TRBV5-5	TRBD1	ASSLAEGASQPQH
TRBJ2-1	NA	TRBV9	NA	ASSSRISGNEQF
TRBJ2-2	many	TRBV29-1	NA	SVDPGTGELF
TRBJ2-3	few	TRBV7-2	TRBD2	ASSPQGLAGEEADTQY
TRBJ2-6	few	TRBV20-1	NA	SARDPRAAGANVLT
TRBJ2-7	many	TRBV7-6	NA	ASSPPTGYEQY